The 31 T cell receptor beta chains below come from one sample, sequenced in a study of identical twins. Each CDR3 protein is one row after TCRdb ran MiXCR on the 5' RACE reads. This sample has about 530,000 distinct CDR3 sequences, with under 25% found just once. These data also formed part of another study, on yellow fever vaccine responses in identical twins.

Sequencing was done on a sample of CD4+ T cells sorted from blood. These receptors were obtained from a woman aged 18-29 years in good health.

This clonotype appeared a few times. The chain carries TRBV5-1 and TRBJ2-1, with 10 positions matching TRBD2. Trimming removed 1 base from V and 4 bases from J; junction bases left unmatched: 5. The CDR3 is 16 amino acids. Per germline, CDR1 SGHRS and CDR2 YFSETQ. The chain's CDR3 is CASSLSGTSAYNEQFF. The DNA of the CDR3 is TGCGCCAGCAGCTTGTCCGGGACTAGCGCATACAATGAGCAGTTCTTC.

This clonotype was seen more than once but under ten times. The chain links TRBV20-1 to TRBJ1-2; D call uncertain. Germline lookup yields CDR1 DFQATT and CDR2 SNEGSKA (reference sequence). The germline V and J ends were trimmed by 3 bases and 2 bases, with 10 bases remaining between them. The CDR3 contains 13 residues. CDR3 residues: CSASGLLNYGYTF. The DNA for the CDR3 is TGCAGTGCTAGTGGACTCCTGAACTATGGCTACACCTTC.

The chain uses TRBV6-2 or TRBV6-3 and TRBJ2-2; 7 nucleotides agree with TRBD1. The V and J ends lost 6 bases and 3 bases, in that order; junction bases with no gene match: 7. Germline V CDR1 and CDR2: MNHEY, SVGEGT. This CDR3 has 15 residues. CDR3 protein: CASRTTGADTGELFF. CDR3 nucleotide sequence: TGTGCCAGCAGAACAACAGGGGCGGACACCGGGGAGCTGTTTTTT.

This clonotype was counted a few times. In DNA, the CDR3 is TGCAGCGTTGAATCCCCCCGAGTGGGCTACACAGATACGCAGTATTTT. Translation gives CSVESPRVGYTDTQYF. The chain joins TRBV29-1 to TRBJ2-3, with unresolved D. This CDR3 spans 16 amino acids. V dropped 2 bases and J dropped 2 bases, with 17 bases sitting between them. Germline V gives CDR1 SQVTM, CDR2 ANQGSEA.

This clonotype was seen a handful of times. The CDR3 sequence: CASSIGLAGSYEQFF. CDR3 nucleotide sequence: TGTGCCAGTAGTATAGGGCTAGCGGGTAGCTATGAGCAGTTCTTC. The chain joins TRBV19 to TRBJ2-1, with 8 bases lining up with TRBD2. The CDR3 spans 15 residues. The germline CDR1 and CDR2 sequences are LNHDA and SQIVND (reference sequence). V lost 1 base to trimming and J lost 8 bases; unmatched junction nucleotides: 7.

A few counts support this clonotype. This chain links TRBV20-1 with TRBJ2-7; 7 bases are a match to TRBD1. With 7 bases clipped from V and 2 bases from J, the junction kept 11 bases outside the gene matches. The CDR3 has 14 residues. The germline V gene encodes CDR1 DFQATT and CDR2 SNEGSKA (reference sequence). Written as DNA, the CDR3 is TGCAGTGGGACGAAACAGGGGCCTCCCTACGAGCAGTACTTC. It specifies CSGTKQGPPYEQYF.

The chain is built from TRBV6-5 and TRBJ1-3; the D is unclear. CDR1 is MNHEY, CDR2 SVGAGI, per germline. V was shortened by 5 bases and J by 3 bases, with 2 bases between the two germline ends. CDR3 length equals 11 residues. CDR3 residues: CASSGGNTIYF. In nucleotides, the CDR3 is TGTGCCAGCAGTGGTGGAAACACCATATATTTT.

The table lists this clonotype with a few counts. This rearrangement joins TRBV20-1 to TRBJ1-5; possible D gene TRBD1, 6 bases. The CDR3 is 15 residues long. Germline V CDR1 and CDR2: DFQATT, SNEGSKA (reference sequence). V lost 0 bases to trimming and J lost 0 bases, with 9 bases between them. For the CDR3, the DNA is TGCAGTGCTAGAGAATGGGGGCTTAGCAATCAGCCCCAGCATTTT. This encodes CSAREWGLSNQPQHF.

This chain uses TRBV6-2 or TRBV6-3 with TRBJ2-1, with D perhaps matching TRBD2 (5 bases). Germline V CDR1 and CDR2: MNHEY, SVGEGT. V dropped 3 bases and J dropped 7 bases, with 10 bases sitting between them. The CDR3 is 13 residues long. CDR3 sequence: CASSYKRWNEQFF. Written as DNA, the CDR3 is TGTGCCAGCAGTTATAAGCGGTGGAATGAGCAGTTCTTC.

The chain combines TRBV20-1 with TRBJ1-3; D unresolved. CDR3 length: 11 amino acids. V dropped 6 bases and J dropped 8 bases, with 11 bases sitting between them. Germline-derived CDR1 and CDR2 are DFQATT and SNEGSKA (reference sequence). The CDR3 coding sequence is TGCAGTGCGTGGACGAAAGACACCATATATTTT. Translation: CSAWTKDTIYF.

This clonotype was detected a few times. The V gene is TRBV13, the J gene TRBJ1-4; 7 bases are shared with TRBD1. V lost 2 bases to trimming and J lost 6 bases; unmatched junction nucleotides: 9. The CDR3 runs to 16 residues. Germline-derived CDR1 and CDR2 are PRHDT and FYEKMQ (reference sequence). The CDR3 DNA sequence: TGTGCCAGCAGCTTAAACAGGGGTGTCGTTGATGAAAAACTGTTTTTT. This encodes CASSLNRGVVDEKLFF.

V is TRBV7-3 and J is TRBJ2-7; 7 positions agree with TRBD1. CDR3 size: 15 residues. The germline V gene has CDR1 SGHTA and CDR2 FQGTGA. V trimming: 5 bases; J trimming: 4 bases; junction bases outside the gene matches: 11. CDR3 protein: CASSEKPGQQYEQYF. CDR3 bases: TGTGCCAGCAGCGAAAAGCCGGGACAGCAATACGAGCAGTACTTC.

Only a few counts were recorded for this clonotype. This chain uses TRBV7-9 with TRBJ1-2; TRBD1 matches at 8 bases. Trimming cost V 5 bases and J 7 bases; bases outside gene matches: 15. This CDR3 is 16 amino acids long. Germline values: CDR1 SEHNR, CDR2 FQNEAQ (reference sequence). In DNA form, the CDR3 reads TGTGCCAGCAGCCCCGACCTAGGACAGGGAAGCGGTGGCTACACCTTC. It encodes CASSPDLGQGSGGYTF. Filled out from reference TRBV7-9 and TRBJ1-2, the complete variable domain reads DTGVSQNPRHKITKRGQNVTFRCDPISEHNRLYWYRQTLGQGPEFLTYFQNEAQLEKSRLLSDRFSAERPKGSFSTLEIQRTEQGDSAMYLCASSPDLGQGSGGYTFGSGTRLTVV.

This clonotype was observed a handful of times. V usage is TRBV5-1 and J usage is TRBJ2-6; possible D gene TRBD1, 6 bases. V lost 5 bases, J lost 2 bases, and 8 bases lay in between. CDR3 length: 14 amino acids. Per the germline V gene, CDR1 is SGHRS and CDR2 is YFSETQ. This chain's CDR3 is CASRQGTGANVLTF. In DNA, the CDR3 is TGCGCCAGCAGACAGGGCACTGGGGCCAACGTCCTGACTTTC.

This clonotype occurred a few times. This chain uses TRBV7-9 with TRBJ2-5; TRBD1 or TRBD2 may be the D gene (6 bases each). V was trimmed by 6 bases and J by 4 bases, leaving 9 bases between them. Per the germline V gene, CDR1 is SEHNR and CDR2 is FQNEAQ (reference sequence). The CDR3 loop spans 12 amino acids. The CDR3 here is CASSSGAETQYF. CDR3 nucleotides: TGTGCCAGCAGTTCGGGGGCAGAGACCCAGTACTTC.

This clonotype turned up a few times. V usage is TRBV9 and J usage is TRBJ2-7, with TRBD2 matching 7 bases. The CDR3 covers 12 residues. CDR1 and CDR2 from the germline V gene are SGDLS and YYNGEE. Here the CDR3 reads CAGGGRDYEQYF. The CDR3 bases are TGTGCGGGCGGGGGTAGGGACTACGAGCAGTACTTC.

The chain couples TRBV4-1 to TRBJ2-2, with TRBD2 as a possible D gene (5 bases). Germline CDR1 is MGHRA and CDR2 is YSYEKL. The CDR3 sequence is 14 residues long. V lost 8 bases and J 3 bases, leaving 13 bases between the germline ends. The CDR3 nucleotides read TGCGCCAGCTTACGGGATTTGGACACCGGGGAGCTGTTTTTT. As protein: CASLRDLDTGELFF.

As for this clonotype: The CDR3 end shows no conserved phenylalanine or tryptophan, and so a read error is likely. The DNA is omitted, as the CDR3 cannot be located on it reliably, and the CDR3 follows TCRdb's listing. CDR3: CASSQEDSQG. V gene TRBV4-1 combines with J gene TRBJ2-7; the D call of TRBD1 is as the table states it, not checked on the DNA. The CDR3 is made up of 10 amino acids, end residues included. CDR1 is MGHRA and CDR2 is YSYEKL in the germline V gene.

This clonotype was seen a few times. This sequence joins TRBV11-2 and TRBJ2-2, with D possibly TRBD1 on 6 matching bases. The CDR3 sequence is 15 residues long. CDR1 SGHAT and CDR2 FQNNGV come from the germline V gene. V was cut by 4 bases and J by 0 bases, with 9 bases left in between. This CDR3 reads CASSWGTSNTGELFF. For the CDR3, the DNA is TGTGCCAGCAGCTGGGGGACATCGAACACCGGGGAGCTGTTTTTT.

This chain joins TRBV5-1 and TRBJ2-2; D not resolved. The CDR3 runs to 13 residues. V lost 5 bases and J 4 bases, leaving 9 bases between the germline ends. Germline CDR1 is SGHRS and CDR2 is YFSETQ. CDR3 region: CASSKSATGELFF. Written as DNA, the CDR3 is TGCGCCAGCAGTAAAAGCGCCACCGGGGAGCTGTTTTTT.

The rearrangement links TRBV5-1 to TRBJ2-6; the D is unclear. Germline V gene lookup returns CDR1 SGHRS and CDR2 YFSETQ. Trimming left V 4 bases short and J 1 base short, with 18 bases between. The CDR3 totals 18 residues. The CDR3 nucleotides read TGCGCCAGCAGCCAGAGTCGGTCCGGAGTTTCTGGGGCCAACGTCCTGACTTTC. This translates into CASSQSRSGVSGANVLTF.

J is TRBJ1-1 and V is TRBV18, with unresolved D. CDR3 length equals 14 residues. V lost 3 bases, J lost 8 bases, and 16 bases lay in between. Germline CDR1 is KGHSH and CDR2 is LQKENI. In DNA form, the CDR3 reads TGTGCCAGCTCACCGTTTAAGAACTACCCCGAAGCTTTCTTT. Its translation: CASSPFKNYPEAFF.

This chain links TRBV29-1 with TRBJ1-1; perhaps TRBD1 as D (5 bases). There are 12 residues in the CDR3. Looked up from germline, CDR1 is SQVTM and CDR2 is ANQGSEA. The V and J ends lost 6 bases and 0 bases respectively, with 8 bases between them. CDR3 residues: CSVRTMNTEAFF. CDR3 coding DNA: TGCAGCGTCAGGACAATGAACACTGAAGCTTTCTTT.

V and J are TRBV6-1 and TRBJ2-2; no reliable D call. The CDR3 runs 14 residues. Germline lookup yields CDR1 MNHNS and CDR2 SASEGT. Trimming took off 6 bases at V and 6 bases at J, with 14 bases between the two ends. This chain's CDR3 is CASSGARLAGELFF. The CDR3 nucleotides are TGTGCCAGCAGCGGAGCCCGATTGGCCGGGGAGCTGTTTTTT.

In this sample, this clonotype turned up a few times. The gene calls are TRBV3-1 and TRBJ2-2; the D gene is possibly TRBD2 (5 bases). Germline CDR1 and CDR2: LGHDT and YNNKEL (reference sequence). The V end was cut by 4 bases, the J end by 6 bases, with 18 bases between. CDR3 length equals 16 residues. DNA for the CDR3: TGTGCCAGCAGCCCCCGGACGGGGTTGGGGTCCGGGGAGCTGTTTTTT. Translation gives CASSPRTGLGSGELFF.

This clonotype came up many times. The chain is built from TRBV3-1 and TRBJ1-1; TRBD1 might be the D (5 bases). CDR3 length: 14 amino acids. The germline V and J ends were trimmed by 4 bases and 2 bases, with 11 bases remaining between them. Germline values: CDR1 LGHDT, CDR2 YNNKEL (reference sequence). CDR3 protein: CASSPIDRNTEAFF. Written as DNA, the CDR3 is TGTGCCAGCAGCCCAATAGACAGAAACACTGAAGCTTTCTTT. Full variable domain (outside the CDR3, taken from reference TRBV3-1 and TRBJ1-1): DTAVSQTPKYLVTQMGNDKSIKCEQNLGHDTMYWYKQDSKKFLKIMFSYNNKELIINETVPNRFSPKSPDKAHLNLHINSLELGDSAVYFCASSPIDRNTEAFFGQGTRLTVV.

This clonotype was detected a few times. The chain couples TRBV5-1 to TRBJ2-5, with 7 bases matching TRBD2. The CDR3 is made up of 16 amino acids. The trim removed 4 bases at V and 0 bases at J, leaving 9 bases unmatched. Germline V gene lookup returns CDR1 SGHRS and CDR2 YFSETQ. Here the CDR3 reads CASSMTSSMYQETQYF. CDR3 coding DNA: TGCGCCAGCAGCATGACTAGCTCCATGTACCAAGAGACCCAGTACTTC. The whole variable domain, filled in from reference TRBV5-1 and TRBJ2-5, reads KAGVTQTPRYLIKTRGQQVTLSCSPISGHRSVSWYQQTPGQGLQFLFEYFSETQRNKGNFPGRFSGRQFSNSRSEMNVSTLELGDSALYLCASSMTSSMYQETQYFGPGTRLLVL.

The chain joins TRBV7-9 to TRBJ2-2, with TRBD1 identical over 8 bases. The CDR3 runs 14 residues. With V trimmed by 7 bases and J by 6 bases, 7 bases remained unmatched. Germline assignment: CDR1 SEHNR and CDR2 FQNEAQ (reference sequence). The DNA of the CDR3 is TGTGCCAGCAAACCGACACAGGGGGCCGGGGAGCTGTTTTTT. This sequence encodes CASKPTQGAGELFF.

This sequence joins TRBV4-1 and TRBJ2-1; the match to TRBD1 covers 8 bases. The CDR3 has 16 residues. V shed 4 bases and J 7 bases; nucleotides not matched to a gene: 12. Germline assignment: CDR1 MGHRA and CDR2 YSYEKL. The CDR3 nucleotides read TGCGCCAGCAGCCTGCCGCCCGGGACAGGTTTTAATGAGCAGTTCTTC. Translated, it gives CASSLPPGTGFNEQFF.

Only a few counts were recorded for this clonotype. The V call is TRBV7-2, the J call TRBJ1-4; the D gene is possibly TRBD1 (5 bases). The germline V and J ends were trimmed by 5 bases and 5 bases, with 12 bases remaining between them. The CDR3 is 14 amino acids. Germline V gene sequence: CDR1 SGHTA, CDR2 FQGNSA. The CDR3 coding sequence is TGTGCCAGCAGCAAGGGACCGAAGAATGAAAAACTGTTTTTT. Amino acids: CASSKGPKNEKLFF.

This clonotype was detected ten times or more. The chain combines TRBV24-1 with TRBJ1-1; weak D call: TRBD1 (5 bases). Trimming left V 7 bases short and J 0 bases short, with 5 bases between. This CDR3 is 12 amino acids long. Germline V gene lookup returns CDR1 KGHDR and CDR2 SFDVKD. The CDR3 region is CATRGVNTEAFF. The CDR3 region has the DNA TGTGCCACCAGAGGGGTGAACACTGAAGCTTTCTTT.